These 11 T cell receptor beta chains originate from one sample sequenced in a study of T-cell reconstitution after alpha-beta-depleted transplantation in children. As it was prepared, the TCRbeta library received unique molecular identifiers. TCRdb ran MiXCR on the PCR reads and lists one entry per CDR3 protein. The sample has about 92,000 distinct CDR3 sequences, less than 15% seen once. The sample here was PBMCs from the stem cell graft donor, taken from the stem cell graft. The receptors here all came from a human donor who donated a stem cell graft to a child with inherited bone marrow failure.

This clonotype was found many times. The CDR3 DNA reads as TGTGCCAGCAGCTTAGGACAGAGTAACACTGAAGCTTTCTTT. It yields the protein CASSLGQSNTEAFF. The chain carries TRBV7-2 and TRBJ1-1, with D possibly being TRBD1 (5 bases). The CDR3 is made up of 14 amino acids. Germline values: CDR1 SGHTA, CDR2 FQGNSA. The V gene lost 1 base and the J gene lost 2 bases, with 8 bases spanning the gap.

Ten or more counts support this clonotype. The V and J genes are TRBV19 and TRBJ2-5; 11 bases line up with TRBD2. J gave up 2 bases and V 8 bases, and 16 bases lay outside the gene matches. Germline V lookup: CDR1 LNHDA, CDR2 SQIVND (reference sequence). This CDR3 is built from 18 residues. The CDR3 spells CASRGRGRLAGQQETQYF. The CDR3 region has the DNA TGTGCCAGTCGAGGAAGGGGCAGACTAGCGGGACAACAAGAGACCCAGTACTTC.

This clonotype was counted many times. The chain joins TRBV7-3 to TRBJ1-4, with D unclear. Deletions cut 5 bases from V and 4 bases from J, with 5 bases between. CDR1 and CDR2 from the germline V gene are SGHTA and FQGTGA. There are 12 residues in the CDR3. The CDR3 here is CASSLINEKLFF. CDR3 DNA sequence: TGTGCCAGCAGCCTCATTAATGAAAAACTGTTTTTT.

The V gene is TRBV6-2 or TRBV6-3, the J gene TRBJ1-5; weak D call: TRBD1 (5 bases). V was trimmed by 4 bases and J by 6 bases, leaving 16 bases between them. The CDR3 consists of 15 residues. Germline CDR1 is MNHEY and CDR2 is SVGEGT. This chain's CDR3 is CASSWGSGSSQPQHF. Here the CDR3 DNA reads TGTGCCAGCAGTTGGGGGTCGGGGTCGTCTCAGCCCCAGCATTTT.

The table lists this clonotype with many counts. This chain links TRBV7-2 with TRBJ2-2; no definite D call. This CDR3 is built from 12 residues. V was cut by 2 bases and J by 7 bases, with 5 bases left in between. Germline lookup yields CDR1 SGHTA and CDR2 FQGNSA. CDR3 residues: CASSLFSGELFF. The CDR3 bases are TGTGCCAGCAGCTTATTTAGCGGGGAGCTGTTTTTT.

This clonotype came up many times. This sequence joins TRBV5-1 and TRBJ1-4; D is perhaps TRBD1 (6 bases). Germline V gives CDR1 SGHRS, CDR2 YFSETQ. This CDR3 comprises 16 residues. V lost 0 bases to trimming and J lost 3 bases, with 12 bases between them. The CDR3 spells CASSLDPQGSNEKLFF. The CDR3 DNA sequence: TGCGCCAGCAGCTTGGACCCTCAGGGGTCTAATGAAAAACTGTTTTTT.

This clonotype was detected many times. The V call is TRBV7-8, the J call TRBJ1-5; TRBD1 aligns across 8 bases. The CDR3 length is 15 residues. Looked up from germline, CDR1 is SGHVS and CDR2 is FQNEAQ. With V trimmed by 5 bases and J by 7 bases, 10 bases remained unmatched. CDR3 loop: CASSPGAGGWQPQHF. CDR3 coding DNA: TGTGCCAGCAGCCCCGGGGCAGGGGGCTGGCAGCCCCAGCATTTT.

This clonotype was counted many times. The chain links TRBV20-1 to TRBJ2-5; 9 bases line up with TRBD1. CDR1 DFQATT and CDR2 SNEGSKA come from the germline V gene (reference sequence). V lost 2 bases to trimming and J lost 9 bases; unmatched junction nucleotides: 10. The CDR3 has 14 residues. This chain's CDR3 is CSARSPSGDRAQYF. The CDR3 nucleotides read TGCAGTGCTAGAAGCCCTTCAGGGGACAGGGCCCAGTACTTC.

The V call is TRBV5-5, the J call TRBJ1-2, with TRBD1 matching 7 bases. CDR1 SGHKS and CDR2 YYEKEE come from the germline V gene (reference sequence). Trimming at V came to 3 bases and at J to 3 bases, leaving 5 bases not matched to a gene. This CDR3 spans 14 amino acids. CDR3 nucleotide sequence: TGTGCCAGCAGCTCCTGGGACAGCCACTATGGCTACACCTTC. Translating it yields CASSSWDSHYGYTF.

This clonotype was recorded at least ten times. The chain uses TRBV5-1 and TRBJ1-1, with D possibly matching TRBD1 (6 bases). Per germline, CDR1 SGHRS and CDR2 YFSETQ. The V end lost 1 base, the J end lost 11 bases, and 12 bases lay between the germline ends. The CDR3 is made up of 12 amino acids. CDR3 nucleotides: TGCGCCAGCAGCTTGAACAGGGAGAAGGCTTTCTTT. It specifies CASSLNREKAFF.

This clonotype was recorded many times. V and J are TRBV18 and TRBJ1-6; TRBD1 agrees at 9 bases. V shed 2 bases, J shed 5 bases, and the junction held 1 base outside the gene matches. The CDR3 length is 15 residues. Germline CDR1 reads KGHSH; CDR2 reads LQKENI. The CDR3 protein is CASSPGTGNNSPLHF. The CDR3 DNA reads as TGTGCCAGCTCACCAGGGACAGGGAATAATTCACCCCTCCACTTT.